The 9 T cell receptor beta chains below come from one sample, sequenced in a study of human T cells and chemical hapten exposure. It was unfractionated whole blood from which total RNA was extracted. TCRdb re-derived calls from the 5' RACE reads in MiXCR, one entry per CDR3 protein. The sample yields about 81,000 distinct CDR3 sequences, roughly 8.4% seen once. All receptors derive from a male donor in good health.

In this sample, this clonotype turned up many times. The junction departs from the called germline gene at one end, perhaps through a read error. The CDR3 coding sequence is TGCGCCAGCAGCCGCGATAAGACGGAGGCCCAAAAGACCCAGTACTTC. The encoded protein is CASSRDKTEAQKTQYF. This chain links TRBV5-1 with TRBJ2-5; D is perhaps TRBD2 (5 bases). The CDR3 is made up of 16 amino acids. CDR1 is SGHRS, CDR2 YFSETQ, per germline.

The CDR3 DNA reads as TGCAGTGCTAGAGAAGCGGGAGGGCCCAACGAGCAGTACTTC. Translated, it gives CSAREAGGPNEQYF. This sequence joins TRBV20-1 and TRBJ2-7, with 10 positions matching TRBD2. The germline V gene has CDR1 DFQATT and CDR2 SNEGSKA (reference sequence). Losses at the gene ends were 0 bases for V and 5 bases for J; bases not matched to a gene: 4. The CDR3 has 14 amino acids.

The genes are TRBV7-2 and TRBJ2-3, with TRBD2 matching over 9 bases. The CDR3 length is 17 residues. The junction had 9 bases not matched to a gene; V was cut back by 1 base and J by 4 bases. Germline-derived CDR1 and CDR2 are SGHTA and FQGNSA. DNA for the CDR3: TGTGCCAGCAGCTTAGTAGGCGGCGGGGGGGCCGCAGATACGCAGTATTTT. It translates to CASSLVGGGGAADTQYF.

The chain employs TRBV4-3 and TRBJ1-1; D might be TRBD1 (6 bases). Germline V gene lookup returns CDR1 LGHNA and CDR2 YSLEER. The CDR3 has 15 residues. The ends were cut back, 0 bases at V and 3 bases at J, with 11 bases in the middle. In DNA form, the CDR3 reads TGCGCCAGCAGCCAAGAACCCGACAGGTACACTGAAGCTTTCTTT. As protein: CASSQEPDRYTEAFF.

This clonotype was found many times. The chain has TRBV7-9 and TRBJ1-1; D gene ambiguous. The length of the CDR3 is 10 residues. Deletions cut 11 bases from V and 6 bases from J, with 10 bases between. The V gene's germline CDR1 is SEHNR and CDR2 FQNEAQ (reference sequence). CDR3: CALDTPEAFF. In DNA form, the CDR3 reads TGTGCCCTTGACACCCCTGAAGCTTTCTTT.

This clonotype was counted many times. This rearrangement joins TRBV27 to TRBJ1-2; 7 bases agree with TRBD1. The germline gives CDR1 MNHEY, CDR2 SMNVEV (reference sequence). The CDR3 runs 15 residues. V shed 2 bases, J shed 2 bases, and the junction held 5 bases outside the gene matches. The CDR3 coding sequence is TGTGCCAGCAGTTTAGGCACAGGGGCGAACTATGGCTACACCTTC. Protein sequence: CASSLGTGANYGYTF.

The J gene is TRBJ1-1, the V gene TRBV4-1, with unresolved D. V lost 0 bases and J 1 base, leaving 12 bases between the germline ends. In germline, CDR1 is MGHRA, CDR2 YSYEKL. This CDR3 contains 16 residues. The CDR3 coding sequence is TGCGCCAGCAGCCAAGATAGGTGGCGATCGAACACTGAAGCTTTCTTT. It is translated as CASSQDRWRSNTEAFF.

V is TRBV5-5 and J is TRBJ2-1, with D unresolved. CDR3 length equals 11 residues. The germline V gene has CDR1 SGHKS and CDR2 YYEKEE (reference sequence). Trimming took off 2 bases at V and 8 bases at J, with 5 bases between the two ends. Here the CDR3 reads CASSFEDEQFF. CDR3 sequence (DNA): TGTGCCAGCAGCTTTGAGGATGAGCAGTTCTTC. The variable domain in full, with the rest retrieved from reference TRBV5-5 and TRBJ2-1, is DAGVTQSPTHLIKTRGQQVTLRCSPISGHKSVSWYQQVLGQGPQFIFQYYEKEERGRGNFPDRFSARQFPNYSSELNVNALLLGDSALYLCASSFEDEQFFGPGTRLTVL.

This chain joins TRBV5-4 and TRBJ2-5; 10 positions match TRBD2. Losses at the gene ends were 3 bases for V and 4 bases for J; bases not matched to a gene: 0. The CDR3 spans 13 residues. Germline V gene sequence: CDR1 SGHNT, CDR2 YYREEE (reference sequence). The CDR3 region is CASSSSGGETQYF. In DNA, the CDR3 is TGTGCCAGCAGCTCTAGCGGGGGAGAGACCCAGTACTTC.